The sequence of this T cell receptor (beta chain) was determined in a study of OX40 agonist ivuxolimab in advanced cancers. Study overall: Dose-escalation patients suffered from hepatocellular carcinoma, melanoma, renal cell or head and neck cancer.

TCRdb keeps only in-frame clones here, not all; method: immunoSEQ multiplex PCR. The repertoire holds 50,000 or so clones, roughly 90% seen once, with around 8.7% in the top ten. This clone was counted a few times. Source: CD4+ or CD8+ T cells sorted from blood, taken in a trial of the OX40 agonist ivuxolimab. The TCR comes from an adult with an advanced solid tumor such as melanoma, head and neck, liver or kidney cancer.

CDR3 amino acids: CASSPTGSGEQYF. The DNA of the CDR3 is TGTGCCAGCAGCCCCACAGGGTCGGGAGAGCAGTACTTC. The V and J genes are TRBV7-3 and TRBJ2-7; the D gene is possibly TRBD1 (6 bases). Germline CDR1 reads SGHTA; CDR2 reads FQGTGA. CDR3 length: 13 amino acids. Trimming took 5 bases from V and 7 from J, leaving 15 bases between them.